This TCR beta chain was observed in a study of blood T cells in healthy people across ages. Study-wide points: With unsorted PBMCs, a conclusive comparison of naive versus antigen-experienced cells was not possible.

With a J-beta primer mix and a sample-barcoded 5' primer, a second PCR ran about 7 to 12 cycles. TCRdb reprocessed the 5' RACE reads via MiXCR and lists one record per CDR3 protein. The sample includes roughly 1,800,000 distinct CDR3 sequences, roughly 49% seen only once; the top ten take less than 2.5%. V was clipped by 0 bases and J by 2 bases; unmatched bases: 12. CDR3 size: 18 residues. Germline CDR1 LGHNA, CDR2 YNFKEQ. Concerning this clonotype itself: Its antigen remains unidentified.

The J gene is TRBJ2-7, the V gene TRBV4-2; 8 nucleotides agree with TRBD1. This receptor was identified in a woman in her thirties or forties in good health. The sequenced sample was blood. CDR3 sequence reads: CASSQEEPGQGVPYEQYF. The CDR3, as DNA: TGTGCCAGCAGCCAAGAAGAACCCGGACAGGGTGTTCCCTACGAGCAGTACTTC.